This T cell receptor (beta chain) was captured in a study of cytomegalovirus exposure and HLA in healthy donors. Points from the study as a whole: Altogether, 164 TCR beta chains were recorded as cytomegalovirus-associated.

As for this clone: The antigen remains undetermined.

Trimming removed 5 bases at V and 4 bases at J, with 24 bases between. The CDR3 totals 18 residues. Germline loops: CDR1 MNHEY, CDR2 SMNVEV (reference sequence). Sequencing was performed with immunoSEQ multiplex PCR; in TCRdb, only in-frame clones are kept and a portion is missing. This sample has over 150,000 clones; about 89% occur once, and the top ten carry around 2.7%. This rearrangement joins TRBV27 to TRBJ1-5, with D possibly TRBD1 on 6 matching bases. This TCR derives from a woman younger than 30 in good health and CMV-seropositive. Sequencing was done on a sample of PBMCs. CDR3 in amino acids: CASSPRPKNRVGNQPQHF. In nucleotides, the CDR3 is TGTGCCAGCAGTCCCAGACCTAAAAACAGGGTAGGAAATCAGCCCCAGCATTTT.